Listed below are T cell receptor beta chains from one sample, sequenced in a study of OX40 agonist ivuxolimab in advanced cancers. Clones were sequenced by immunoSEQ multiplex PCR, and TCRdb holds only the in-frame ones, with some missing. The sample carries about 72,000 clones, around 89% recorded once. The sequencing here drew on CD4+ or CD8+ T cells sorted from blood, taken in a trial of the OX40 agonist ivuxolimab. The receptor set was obtained from an adult with an advanced solid tumor such as melanoma, head and neck, liver or kidney cancer. Each CDR3 is given with its conserved first and last residue. D genes are given only for firm matches. Size is omitted from some rows. Given values are once, few, many or a class for expanded clones.

j_call	d_call	clone_size	v_call	cdr3_aa	cdr3_nt
TRBJ2-2	TRBD2	NA	TRBV4-2	CASSPGTSGGSRNTGELFF	TGTGCCAGCAGCCCGGGGACTAGCGGGGGGTCGAGGAACACCGGGGAGCTGTTTTTT
TRBJ1-4	NA	NA	TRBV7-8	CASSLGQVRNEKLFF	TGTGCCAGCAGCTTAGGACAGGTCCGTAATGAAAAACTGTTTTTT
TRBJ1-1	TRBD1	NA	TRBV7-6	CASSLGQVNTEAFF	TGTGCCAGCAGCCTGGGACAGGTAAACACTGAAGCTTTCTTT
TRBJ2-3	NA	NA	TRBV9	CASSPPTGTSTDTQYF	TGTGCCAGCAGCCCTCCCACCGGGACTAGCACAGATACGCAGTATTTT
TRBJ2-6	NA	NA	TRBV27	CASSIRQVSGANVLTF	TGTGCCAGCAGTATACGACAGGTCTCTGGGGCCAACGTCCTGACTTTC
TRBJ2-2	TRBD2	NA	TRBV6-8	CASVQRGGLTGELFF	TGTGCCAGCGTTCAGCGGGGGGGGCTAACCGGGGAGCTGTTTTTT
TRBJ2-7	TRBD2	NA	TRBV11-2	CASRRGGADYEQYF	TGTGCCAGCCGTCGGGGGGGGGCGGACTACGAGCAGTACTTC
TRBJ1-2	TRBD1	NA	TRBV19	CASSKDRGAAGYTF	TGTGCCAGTAGTAAAGACAGGGGAGCGGCTGGCTACACCTTC
TRBJ1-1	TRBD1	NA	TRBV7-2	CASSLLQGGTEAFF	TGTGCCAGCAGCTTACTACAGGGGGGGACTGAAGCTTTCTTT
TRBJ2-1	NA	few	TRBV2	CASPGNPSGYNEQFF	TGTGCCAGCCCAGGAAACCCAAGCGGCTACAATGAGCAGTTCTTC
TRBJ2-3	NA	NA	TRBV7-3	CASSLGGVRADTQYF	TGTGCCAGCAGCTTAGGTGGGGTCAGGGCAGATACGCAGTATTTT
TRBJ1-3	NA	NA	TRBV5-8	CASSPGLTSGNTIYF	TGTGCCAGCAGCCCGGGACTGACCTCTGGAAACACCATATATTTT
TRBJ2-1	TRBD2	NA	TRBV11-3	CASSLELAGGSYEQFF	TGTGCCAGCAGCTTAGAGCTAGCGGGAGGGTCGTATGAGCAGTTCTTC
TRBJ2-5	NA	NA	TRBV28	CASSFPGAPGETQYF	TGTGCCAGCAGTTTCCCGGGGGCCCCGGGGGAGACCCAGTACTTC